The entry below describes one T cell receptor (beta chain). It lacks a known antigen. Qualities for individual bases were not recorded, and no much larger clone is one base off. Participants in the prospective study were aged about 18 to 95 years, lived in 20 to 25 United States geographic areas, and enrolled through a virtual design. In the prospective study, cohorts were assigned on the basis of participant-reported clinical history obtained from a screening survey and a study questionnaire. In the prospective study, whole blood, serum and a nasopharyngeal or oropharyngeal swab were collected from each participant by mobile phlebotomists. Over a roughly two-month period, participants in the prospective study had the option of providing additional blood draws and questionnaires. Blood samples from the prospective study were shipped frozen or at room temperature prior to DNA extraction. This record belongs to a study of blood T cell repertoires in COVID-19 (dated by TCRdb to the early 2020s). The study in broad terms: The collaborator samples originated in the United States, Italy and Spain and spanned the acute and convalescent phases of COVID-19. The prospective study material was composed of cDNA or gDNA derived from T cells, B-cell-depleted T cells, or PBMCs. The repertoires were released in a freely available public database meant as a resource for research on the immune response to SARS-CoV-2. HLA class I and class II types, where available, came from metadata supplied by the sample provider rather than from assay-based typing. The samples were drawn from two sources: the first 160 participants of the ongoing ImmuneRACE study, and fewer than 1,500 subjects contributed by 6 global collaborators. Nearly every sample came with metadata listing a de-identified subject ID, COVID-19 status, age in years and sex. Subjects who had been exposed to COVID-19, were actively infected with it, or had recovered from it provided the deeply sampled blood TCRbeta repertoires that made up the dataset.

What the work shows at the level of the full study, not this receptor alone: The quantity of clinical and demographic metadata differed by source and by participant and was supplied without curation.

Between the V and J ends, shortened by 4 bases and 1 base respectively, the junction contains 8 bases. The CDR3 has 13 amino acids, counting the end cysteine and phenylalanine. Here the CDR3 DNA is all that survives: 39 bases in frame from base 1. Taken from the germline V gene (reference sequence), the CDR1 and CDR2 loops are LNHDA and SQIVND. The immunoSEQ Assay, a bias-controlled multiplex PCR, was used to amplify TCRbeta CDR3 regions from genomic DNA. The study's processing was this. The number of nucleated cells in each sample was estimated from the amplification of reference gene primers within the assay. To quantify the absolute abundance of each unique TCRbeta CDR3 rearrangement, sequence reads were collapsed and filtered. For each sample, productive Simpson clonality was calculated as the square root of Simpson's diversity index over productive rearrangements. This is the immuneACCESS table as TCRdb keeps it, with only in-frame sequences that have V and J called. A part of the clones is gone; compared with another copy, unresolved V genes explain less than half, and the rest is unexplained. That table gives V, J and clone size, and the DNA gave D and trimming. A total of hundreds of thousands of clones appear in this sample, around 91% of them only once. About 1.7% of the sample belongs to the ten largest clones.

The specimen sequenced was PBMCs or T cells enriched from blood (not recorded which). The chain was built from TRBV19 and TRBJ2-7; TRBD2 is a possible D gene, resting on 5 matching bases. This clonotype was obtained from a woman aged 18 to 35 with acute COVID-19. The encoded CDR3 is CASSTDSSYEQYF. The DNA is TGTGCCAGTAGTACGGACTCATCCTACGAGCAGTACTTC.